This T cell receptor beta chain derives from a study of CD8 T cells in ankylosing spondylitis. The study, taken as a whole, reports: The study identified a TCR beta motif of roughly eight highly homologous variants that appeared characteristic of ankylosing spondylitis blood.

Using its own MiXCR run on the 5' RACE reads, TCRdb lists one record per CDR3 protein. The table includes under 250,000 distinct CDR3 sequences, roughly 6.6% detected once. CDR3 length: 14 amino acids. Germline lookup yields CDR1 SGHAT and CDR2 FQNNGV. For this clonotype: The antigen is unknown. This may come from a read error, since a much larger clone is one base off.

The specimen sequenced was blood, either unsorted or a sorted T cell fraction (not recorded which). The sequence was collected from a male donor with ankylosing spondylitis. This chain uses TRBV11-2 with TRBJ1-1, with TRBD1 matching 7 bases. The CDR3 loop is CASSLGTGRPEAIF. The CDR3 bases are TGTGCCAGCAGCTTAGGGACAGGCAGGCCTGAAGCTATCTTT.